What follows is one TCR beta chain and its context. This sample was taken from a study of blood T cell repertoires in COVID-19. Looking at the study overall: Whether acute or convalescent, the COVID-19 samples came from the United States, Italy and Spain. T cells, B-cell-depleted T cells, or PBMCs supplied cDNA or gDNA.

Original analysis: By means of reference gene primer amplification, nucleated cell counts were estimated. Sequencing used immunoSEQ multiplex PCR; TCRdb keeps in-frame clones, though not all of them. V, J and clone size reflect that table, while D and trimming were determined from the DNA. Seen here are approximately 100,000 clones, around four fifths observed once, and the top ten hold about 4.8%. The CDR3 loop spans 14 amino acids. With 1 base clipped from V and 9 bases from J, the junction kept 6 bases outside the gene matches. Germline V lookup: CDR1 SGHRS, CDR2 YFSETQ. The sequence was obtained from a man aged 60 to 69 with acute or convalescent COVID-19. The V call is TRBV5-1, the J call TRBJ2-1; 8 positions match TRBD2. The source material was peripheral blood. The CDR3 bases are TGCGCCAGCAGCTTGAGAATTGCGGGAGGTGAGCAGTTCTTC. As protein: CASSLRIAGGEQFF.